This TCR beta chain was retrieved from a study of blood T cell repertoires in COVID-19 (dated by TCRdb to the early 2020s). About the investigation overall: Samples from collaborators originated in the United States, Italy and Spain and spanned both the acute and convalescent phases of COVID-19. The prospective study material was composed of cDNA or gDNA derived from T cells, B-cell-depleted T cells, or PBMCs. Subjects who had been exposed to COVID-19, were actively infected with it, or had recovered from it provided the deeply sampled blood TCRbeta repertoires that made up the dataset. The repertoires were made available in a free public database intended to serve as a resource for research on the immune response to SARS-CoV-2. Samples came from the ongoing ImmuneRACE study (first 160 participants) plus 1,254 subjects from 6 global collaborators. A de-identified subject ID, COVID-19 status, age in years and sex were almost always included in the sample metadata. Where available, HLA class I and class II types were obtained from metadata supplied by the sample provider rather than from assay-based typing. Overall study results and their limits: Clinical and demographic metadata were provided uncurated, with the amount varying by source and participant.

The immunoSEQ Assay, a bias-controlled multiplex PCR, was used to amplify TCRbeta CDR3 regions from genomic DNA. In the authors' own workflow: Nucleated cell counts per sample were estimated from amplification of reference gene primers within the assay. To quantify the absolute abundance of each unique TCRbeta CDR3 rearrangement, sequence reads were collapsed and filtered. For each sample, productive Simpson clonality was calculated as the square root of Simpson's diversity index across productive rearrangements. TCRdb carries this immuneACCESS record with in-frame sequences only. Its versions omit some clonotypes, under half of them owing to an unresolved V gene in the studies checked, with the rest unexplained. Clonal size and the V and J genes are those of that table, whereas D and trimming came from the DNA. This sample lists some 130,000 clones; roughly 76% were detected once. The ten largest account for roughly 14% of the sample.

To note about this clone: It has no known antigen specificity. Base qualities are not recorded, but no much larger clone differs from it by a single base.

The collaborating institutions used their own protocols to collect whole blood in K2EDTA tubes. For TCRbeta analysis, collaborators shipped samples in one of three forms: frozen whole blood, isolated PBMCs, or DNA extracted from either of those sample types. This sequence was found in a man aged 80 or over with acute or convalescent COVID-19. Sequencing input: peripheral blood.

The CDR3 reads as follows: CASSQGGGPIATNEKLFF. In nucleotide form, the sequence is TGTGCCAGCAGCCAAGGGGGGGGACCGATAGCAACTAATGAAAAACTGTTTTTT. The receptor chain draws on TRBV3-1 (or the pseudogene TRBV3-2) and TRBJ1-4; the D gene is perhaps TRBD1, from 5 matching bases. Cut back by 1 base and 0 bases, the V and J ends lie 15 bases apart. The CDR3 sequence holds 18 residues, the cysteine and phenylalanine included. Of the read, only the CDR3 DNA is kept; its 54 bases are in frame from base 1. CDR1 and CDR2 are drawn from the germline V gene (reference sequence): LGHDT, YNNKEL.